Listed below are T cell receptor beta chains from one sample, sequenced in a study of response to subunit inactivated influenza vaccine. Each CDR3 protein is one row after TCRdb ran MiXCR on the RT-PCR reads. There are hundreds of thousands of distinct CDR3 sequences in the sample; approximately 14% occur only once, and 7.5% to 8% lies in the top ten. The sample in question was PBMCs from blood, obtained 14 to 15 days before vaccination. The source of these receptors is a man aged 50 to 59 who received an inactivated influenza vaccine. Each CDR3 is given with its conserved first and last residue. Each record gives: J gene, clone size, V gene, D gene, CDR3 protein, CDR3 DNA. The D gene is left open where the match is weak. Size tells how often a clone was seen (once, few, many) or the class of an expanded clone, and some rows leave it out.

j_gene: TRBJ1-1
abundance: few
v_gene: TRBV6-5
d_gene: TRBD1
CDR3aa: CASSYPPSTGLGEAFF
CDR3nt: TGTGCCAGCAGTTACCCTCCCTCGACAGGGCTCGGCGAAGCTTTCTTT

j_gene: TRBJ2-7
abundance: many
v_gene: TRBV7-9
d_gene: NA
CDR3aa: CASSLRVGNSYEQYF
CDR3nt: TGTGCCAGCAGCTTAAGGGTTGGCAATTCTTACGAGCAGTACTTC

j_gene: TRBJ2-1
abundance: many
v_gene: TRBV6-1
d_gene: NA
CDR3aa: CASSPEGLRVNEQFF
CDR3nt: TGTGCCAGCAGCCCCGAGGGTCTCAGGGTCAATGAGCAGTTCTTC

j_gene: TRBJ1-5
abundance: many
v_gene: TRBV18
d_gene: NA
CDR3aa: CASSPDAAGNQPQHF
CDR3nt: TGTGCCAGCTCACCAGACGCCGCTGGCAATCAGCCCCAGCATTTT

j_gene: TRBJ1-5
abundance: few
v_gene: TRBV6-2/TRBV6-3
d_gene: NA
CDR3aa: CASAQGLGNQPQHF
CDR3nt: TGTGCCAGCGCCCAAGGGCTTGGCAATCAGCCCCAGCATTTT

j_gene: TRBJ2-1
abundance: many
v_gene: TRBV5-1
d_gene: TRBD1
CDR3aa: CASSRAGTGYNEQFF
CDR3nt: TGCGCCAGCAGCAGAGCCGGGACAGGGTACAATGAGCAGTTCTTC

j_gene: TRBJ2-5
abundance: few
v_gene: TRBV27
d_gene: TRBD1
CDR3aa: CASSPTIGTGFETQYF
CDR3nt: TGTGCCAGCAGTCCGACGATCGGGACAGGGTTTGAGACCCAGTACTTC

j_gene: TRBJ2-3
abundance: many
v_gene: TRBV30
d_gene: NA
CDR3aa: CAWSVALGADTQYF
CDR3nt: TGTGCCTGGAGTGTAGCGCTGGGAGCAGATACGCAGTATTTT

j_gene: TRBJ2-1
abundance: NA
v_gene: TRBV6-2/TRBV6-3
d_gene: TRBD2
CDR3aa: CASSYPLILAGRYNEQFF
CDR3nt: TGTGCCAGCAGTTACCCCCTAATACTAGCGGGGAGATACAATGAGCAGTTCTTC

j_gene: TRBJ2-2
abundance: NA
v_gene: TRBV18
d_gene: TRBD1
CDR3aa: CASSAGQVETGELFF
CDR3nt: TGTGCCAGCTCCGCGGGACAGGTAGAAACCGGGGAGCTGTTTTTT

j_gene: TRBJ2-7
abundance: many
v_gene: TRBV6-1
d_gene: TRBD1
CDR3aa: CASSVKGQPRIYPYEQYF
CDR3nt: TGTGCCAGCAGTGTTAAGGGACAGCCACGTATCTATCCCTACGAGCAGTACTTC

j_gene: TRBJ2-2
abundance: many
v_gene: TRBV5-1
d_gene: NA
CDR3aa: CASSLDRPTGELFF
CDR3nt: TGCGCCAGCAGCCTCGACCGCCCCACCGGGGAGCTGTTTTTT

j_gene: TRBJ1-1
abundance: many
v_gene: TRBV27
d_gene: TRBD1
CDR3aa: CASSPAGGTEAFF
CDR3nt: TGTGCCAGCAGTCCGGCAGGGGGTACTGAAGCTTTCTTT

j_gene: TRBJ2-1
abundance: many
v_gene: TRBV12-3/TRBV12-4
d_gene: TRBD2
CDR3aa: CASSFSGGPYNEQFF
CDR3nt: TGTGCCAGCAGTTTCAGCGGGGGGCCTTACAATGAGCAGTTCTTC

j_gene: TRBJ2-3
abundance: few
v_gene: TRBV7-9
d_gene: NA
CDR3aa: CASSLMAGQWVTDTQYF
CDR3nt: TGTGCCAGCAGCTTAATGGCGGGACAGTGGGTCACAGATACGCAGTATTTT

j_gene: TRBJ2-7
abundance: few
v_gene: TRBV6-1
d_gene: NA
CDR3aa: CASNQQGPGYEQYF
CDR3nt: TGTGCCAGCAATCAGCAGGGGCCCGGGTACGAGCAGTACTTC

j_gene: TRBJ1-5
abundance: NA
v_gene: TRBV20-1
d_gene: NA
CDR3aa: CSAGRGSNQPQHF
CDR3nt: TGCAGTGCTGGGAGGGGTTCTAATCAGCCCCAGCATTTT

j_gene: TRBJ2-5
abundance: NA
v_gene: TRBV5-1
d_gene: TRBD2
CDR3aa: CASSLSPGGGETQYF
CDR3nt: TGCGCCAGCAGCTTGAGCCCGGGGGGGGGAGAGACCCAGTACTTC

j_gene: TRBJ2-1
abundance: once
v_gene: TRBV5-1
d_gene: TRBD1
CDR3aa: CASSMDAGGSYNEQFF
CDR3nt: TGCGCCAGCAGCATGGATGCAGGGGGCTCCTACAATGAGCAGTTCTTC

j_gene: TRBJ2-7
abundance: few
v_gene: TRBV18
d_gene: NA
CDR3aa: CASSLGDIGRYEQYF
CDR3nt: TGTGCCAGCTCACTGGGGGACATCGGTCGGTACGAGCAGTACTTC

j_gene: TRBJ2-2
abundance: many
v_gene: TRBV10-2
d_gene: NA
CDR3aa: CASRDVGSGELFF
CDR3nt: TGCGCCAGCAGAGATGTGGGTTCCGGGGAGCTGTTTTTT

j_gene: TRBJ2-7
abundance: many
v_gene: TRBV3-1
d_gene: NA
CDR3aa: CASRGAGEQYF
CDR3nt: TGTGCCAGCAGAGGGGCGGGGGAGCAGTACTTC

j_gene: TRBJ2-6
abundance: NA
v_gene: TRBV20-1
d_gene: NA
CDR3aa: CSARDQAGANVLTF
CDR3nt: TGCAGTGCTAGAGACCAGGCGGGGGCCAACGTCCTGACTTTC

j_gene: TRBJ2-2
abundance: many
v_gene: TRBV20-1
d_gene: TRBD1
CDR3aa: CSASGNRAGGFPGELFF
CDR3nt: TGCAGTGCTAGCGGGAACCGGGCAGGGGGCTTCCCCGGGGAGCTGTTTTTT

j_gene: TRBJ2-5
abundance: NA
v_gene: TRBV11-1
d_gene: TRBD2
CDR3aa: CASTGAARIAGVDETQYF
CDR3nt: TGTGCCAGCACAGGCGCGGCAAGAATAGCGGGAGTCGATGAGACCCAGTACTTC

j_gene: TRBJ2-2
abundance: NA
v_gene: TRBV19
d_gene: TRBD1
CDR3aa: CASSSLTGANTGELFF
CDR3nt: TGTGCCAGTAGTAGCCTGACAGGGGCGAACACCGGGGAGCTGTTTTTT

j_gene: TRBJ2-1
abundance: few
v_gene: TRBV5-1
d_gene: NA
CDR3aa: CASRKQGSYNEQFF
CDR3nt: TGCGCCAGCAGGAAACAGGGCTCCTACAATGAGCAGTTCTTC

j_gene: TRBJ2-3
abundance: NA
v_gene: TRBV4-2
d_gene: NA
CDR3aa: CASSQQVIRRGAAPDTQYF
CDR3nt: TGTGCCAGCAGCCAACAGGTCATACGGAGGGGGGCCGCCCCAGATACGCAGTATTTT

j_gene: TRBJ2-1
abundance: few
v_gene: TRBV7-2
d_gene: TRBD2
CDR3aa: CASSSGTSGNFYNEQFF
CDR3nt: TGTGCCAGCAGCTCCGGGACTAGCGGGAATTTCTACAATGAGCAGTTCTTC